A selection of T cell receptor beta chains follows, all from one sample in a study of regulatory T cells in long-lasting Graves disease. TCRdb itself ran the multiplex PCR reads through MiXCR, one entry per CDR3 protein. This repertoire shows some 250,000 distinct CDR3 sequences, approximately 20% found once; its top ten account for around 15%. A further study also used this sample, focusing on T cells in Graves' hyperthyroidism and ophthalmopathy.

The sequencing here drew on peripheral blood mononuclear cells (PBMCs), taken at new diagnosis, from a patient treated with antithyroid drugs. The receptors derive from a woman between 25 and 40 years old with Graves disease. Each CDR3 is given with its conserved first and last residue. A D gene is named only where the DNA matches it firmly. A row's size may be missing; if present it is once, few, many or a size class.

>many|TRBJ1-1|NA|TRBV5-6
CASRNSNGGTEAFF
TGTGCCAGCAGAAACTCCAACGGCGGCACTGAAGCTTTCTTT
>many|TRBJ2-5|NA|TRBV20-1
CSALVVDQETQYF
TGCAGTGCCCTAGTGGTCGATCAAGAGACCCAGTACTTC
>once|TRBJ1-2|TRBD1|TRBV7-9
CASSSTGQGDYYGYTF
TGTGCCAGCAGCTCAACGGGACAGGGGGATTACTATGGCTACACCTTC
>many|TRBJ2-1|TRBD2|TRBV10-2
CASTAGTSGGNEQFF
TGCGCCAGCACGGCCGGGACTAGCGGGGGCAATGAGCAGTTCTTC
>many|TRBJ1-4|NA|TRBV12-3/TRBV12-4
CASMDPWEEKLFF
TGTGCCAGCATGGACCCCTGGGAAGAAAAACTGTTTTTT
>many|TRBJ1-1|NA|TRBV9
CASSVGGGMNTEAFF
TGTGCCAGCAGCGTAGGTGGCGGGATGAACACTGAAGCTTTCTTT
>NA|TRBJ2-7|NA|TRBV13
CASSSRVPPDLSEQYF
TGTGCCAGCAGCTCCCGGGTCCCCCCGGACCTCAGCGAGCAGTACTTC
>few|TRBJ1-2|TRBD1|TRBV18
CASSPQGQGLYGYTF
TGTGCCAGCTCACCGCAGGGACAGGGCCTCTATGGCTACACCTTC
>NA|TRBJ1-1|NA|TRBV5-5
CASSQFGAGWGTEAFF
TGTGCCAGCAGCCAATTTGGGGCGGGGTGGGGCACTGAAGCTTTCTTT
>many|TRBJ1-4|NA|TRBV7-6
CASSAEVATNEKLFF
TGTGCCAGCAGCGCAGAGGTTGCAACTAATGAAAAACTGTTTTTT
>many|TRBJ2-2|TRBD2|TRBV6-5
CASSYRASGAPLPFF
TGTGCCAGCAGTTACCGAGCTAGCGGGGCTCCGCTTCCGTTTTTT
>many|TRBJ1-5|NA|TRBV6-1
CASSDRDNQPQHF
TGTGCCAGCAGTGACAGGGACAATCAGCCCCAGCATTTT
>few|TRBJ1-3|TRBD1|TRBV6-4
CASSDSRTGPGNTIYF
TGTGCCAGCAGTGACTCCAGGACAGGCCCTGGAAACACCATATATTTT
>many|TRBJ2-1|NA|TRBV12-3/TRBV12-4
CASCSFCKGKSYNEQFF
TGTGCCAGCTGTTCCTTTTGTAAGGGTAAATCCTACAATGAGCAGTTCTTC
>many|TRBJ2-3|NA|TRBV11-2
CASALIRGRGTDTQYF
TGTGCCAGTGCGCTTATACGGGGGCGAGGCACAGATACGCAGTATTTT
>many|TRBJ2-3|TRBD1|TRBV5-1
CASSTGTANTDTQYF
TGCGCCAGCAGCACCGGGACAGCCAACACAGATACGCAGTATTTT
>many|TRBJ1-5|TRBD1|TRBV6-1
CASSDRGNQPQHF
TGTGCCAGCAGCGACAGGGGGAATCAGCCCCAGCATTTT
>many|TRBJ1-2|TRBD1|TRBV15
CATSASLTGEYTF
TGTGCCACCAGCGCGAGCTTAACAGGGGAGTACACCTTC
>many|TRBJ2-7|TRBD1|TRBV15
CATSRVPPGQGAWEQYF
TGTGCCACCAGCAGAGTTCCCCCGGGACAGGGGGCGTGGGAGCAGTACTTC
>NA|TRBJ1-6|NA|TRBV4-2
CASSLYYIEPLHF
TGTGCCAGCAGCCTGTACTATATAGAGCCCCTCCACTTT
>many|TRBJ1-3|NA|TRBV10-1
CASSPQGTSGNTIYF
TGCGCCAGCAGTCCGCAGGGGACCTCTGGAAACACCATATATTTT
>many|TRBJ2-3|NA|TRBV12-3/TRBV12-4
CASSSGTHIDTQYF
TGTGCCAGCAGTTCCGGGACCCACATCGATACGCAGTATTTT
>many|TRBJ1-1|NA|TRBV6-1
CASRGPNTEAFF
TGTGCCAGCAGGGGCCCCAACACTGAAGCTTTCTTT
>many|TRBJ1-2|TRBD1|TRBV3-1
CASSQGQTGVSYGYTF
TGTGCCAGCAGCCAAGGTCAAACAGGGGTCTCTTATGGCTACACCTTC
>many|TRBJ1-2|TRBD1|TRBV3-1
CASSQQGASGGGYTF
TGTGCCAGCAGCCAACAGGGGGCAAGCGGCGGTGGCTACACCTTC